The source of this T cell receptor (beta chain) is a study of control samples from healthy donors and cancer patients. Libraries were prepared by immunoSEQ multiplex PCR; TCRdb keeps only in-frame clonotypes and omits some of them. Of 91,000 or so clones detected, more than 85% appear once; the ten largest clones hold 0.92%. This TCR derives from a woman in her twenties or thirties in good health. Sequenced: blood.

The CDR3 loop is CASSQDGDRAQPQHF. The CDR3, as DNA: TGTGCCAGCAGCCAAGACGGGGACAGGGCCCAGCCCCAGCATTTT. The V gene is TRBV4-2, the J gene TRBJ1-5; 9 bases agree with TRBD1. Germline V lookup: CDR1 LGHNA, CDR2 YNFKEQ. V gave up 0 bases and J gave up 7 bases; unmatched junction bases: 4. The length of the CDR3 is 15 residues.